This T cell receptor (beta chain) was observed in a study of CD8 T cells in Susac syndrome. The CDR3 has 13 residues. CDR1 is SNHLY and CDR2 is FYNNEI in the germline V gene. Trimming took off 4 bases at V and 7 bases at J, with 12 bases between the two ends. RNA was extracted with the RNeasy kit, and a quantity of roughly 0.45 to 1 ug was reverse transcribed using random hexamers. Amplification of TCR beta CDR3 across 54 Vbeta and 13 Jbeta was performed with immunoSEQ multiplex PCR. TCRdb passed the immunoSEQ multiplex PCR reads through MiXCR, listing each CDR3 protein once. The sample includes some 170,000 distinct CDR3 sequences, just over 90% of them seen just once. Healthy donors were controls matched for age and sex.

This clonotype originated in a human donor in good health. Sequencing was done on a sample of CD4+ T cells from PBMCs. This sequence joins TRBV2 and TRBJ2-3, with D tentatively TRBD2 (5 bases). The CDR3 bases are TGTGCCAGCAGTGCCTCGGTCGGGAATACGCAGTATTTT. This codes for CASSASVGNTQYF. The full variable domain, rest sourced from reference TRBV2 and TRBJ2-3, is EPEVTQTPSHQVTQMGQEVILRCVPISNHLYFYWYRQILGQKVEFLVSFYNNEISEKSEIFDDQFSVERPDGSNFTLKIRSTKLEDSAMYFCASSASVGNTQYFGPGTRLTVL.